Listed below are T cell receptor beta chains from one sample, sequenced in a study of CD8+ T cells in alopecia areata. TCRdb's copy holds only in-frame clones and misses some; the assay was immunoSEQ multiplex PCR. The data show over 100,000 clones, 45% to 50% seen once. Sample: CD8+ T cells sorted from blood, taken at week 0. Receptors were obtained from a human donor with alopecia areata. Both conserved end residues are part of each CDR3. Fields, in order: CDR3 protein, V gene, clone size. Rows may omit the clone size; those that give it use once, few, many or a size class.

CAWSVGGWNEQFF,TRBV30,few
CASSTRTGGNTGELFF,TRBV5-1,NA
CASSVDREETQYF,TRBV9,NA
CASSPRDRGPLFGANVLTF,TRBV4-3,NA
CASSPRGVNEQFF,TRBV9,few
CASSEYDSGANVLTF,TRBV25-1,NA
CASSPGGQPQHF,TRBV6-5,NA
CASSFGDRENTEAFF,TRBV27,NA
CASSLRLWESNEKLFF,TRBV5-1,NA
CAWSGEGSPHYEQYF,TRBV30,NA
CASSLGVGQGYSGYTF,TRBV13,NA